The 20 T cell receptor beta chains presented below share a single source sample, sequenced in a study of blood T cell repertoires in COVID-19. Measured with immunoSEQ multiplex PCR; TCRdb has only the in-frame clones, and not every one. The data contain roughly 280,000 clones, about 89% of them singletons. Sequenced sample: peripheral blood. These receptors were taken from a man aged 40-49 years with active or convalescent COVID-19.

V gene TRBV30 combines with J gene TRBJ1-5; TRBD1 agrees at 10 bases. The junction had 7 bases not matched to a gene; V was cut back by 2 bases and J by 3 bases. The CDR3 length is 16 residues. Germline CDR1 reads GTSNPN; CDR2 reads SVGIG (reference sequence). The CDR3 region is CAWSSRTGGNNQPQHF. The CDR3, as DNA: TGTGCCTGGAGTTCCCGGACAGGGGGGAACAATCAGCCCCAGCATTTT.

This chain links TRBV12-2 with TRBJ1-5. TRBV12-2 is deemed a pseudogene. This CDR3 has 17 amino acids. Here the CDR3 DNA reads TGTGCAAGTCGGCCCGCCGCGGTAAGGAATAGCAATCAGCCCCAGCATTTT. Residues: CASRPAAVRNSNQPQHF.

This clone was recorded once. V gene TRBV27 combines with J gene TRBJ1-1, with a possible D match to TRBD1 (5 bases). CDR1 and CDR2 from the germline V gene are MNHEY and SMNVEV (reference sequence). Trimming removed 5 bases from V and 4 bases from J, with 14 bases in between. This CDR3 spans 14 amino acids. In DNA, the CDR3 is TGTGCCAGCAGTCGTACAGGACCCAGCACTGAAGCTTTCTTT. Its protein product is CASSRTGPSTEAFF.

The chain links TRBV6-5 to TRBJ1-3; 7 positions match TRBD1. Germline V gives CDR1 MNHEY, CDR2 SVGAGI. CDR3 size: 15 residues. V lost 2 bases, J lost 3 bases, and 4 bases stayed unmatched. The CDR3 protein is CASSYTTGFGNTIYF. CDR3 bases: TGTGCCAGCAGTTACACGACAGGGTTTGGAAACACCATATATTTT.

J is TRBJ2-7 and V is TRBV27; a weak D match, TRBD2 (6 bases). The CDR3 totals 12 residues. The germline CDR1 and CDR2 sequences are MNHEY and SMNVEV (reference sequence). Trimming removed 2 bases from V and 6 bases from J, with 8 bases in between. The CDR3 here is CASSLGGGEQYF. In DNA, the CDR3 is TGTGCCAGCAGTTTAGGGGGAGGCGAGCAGTACTTC.

The chain is built from TRBV7-9 and TRBJ1-2; D is undetermined. Germline V gene data show CDR1 as SEHNR and CDR2 as FQNEAQ (reference sequence). This CDR3 spans 13 amino acids. The ends were cut back, 2 bases at V and 4 bases at J, with 8 bases in the middle. The CDR3 DNA reads as TGTGCCAGCAGCTTAATAACAGTCTATGGCTACACCTTC. This gives the protein CASSLITVYGYTF. The full variable domain, in which reference TRBV7-9 and TRBJ1-2 provide the parts outside the CDR3, is DTGVSQNPRHKITKRGQNVTFRCDPISEHNRLYWYRQTLGQGPEFLTYFQNEAQLEKSRLLSDRFSAERPKGSFSTLEIQRTEQGDSAMYLCASSLITVYGYTFGSGTRLTVV.

V is TRBV18 and J is TRBJ2-5; 7 positions match TRBD1. Germline assignment: CDR1 KGHSH and CDR2 LQKENI. The V gene end was trimmed by 6 bases and the J gene end by 5 bases; junction bases not matched to a gene: 3. The CDR3 is 12 amino acids. The CDR3 DNA reads TGTGCCAGCTCGATGACAGGGGAGACCCAGTACTTC. Residues: CASSMTGETQYF.

The chain combines TRBV11-3 with TRBJ2-7; D remains unclear. V lost 2 bases, J lost 3 bases, and 11 bases lay in between. This CDR3 comprises 14 residues. Looked up from germline, CDR1 is SGHNT and CDR2 is YENEEA. The CDR3 sequence: CASSLQNTHYEQYF. CDR3 nucleotide sequence: TGTGCCAGCAGCTTACAGAACACCCACTACGAGCAGTACTTC. Full variable domain (remainder filled in from reference TRBV11-3 and TRBJ2-7): EAGVVQSPRYKIIEKKQPVAFWCNPISGHNTLYWYLQNLGQGPELLIRYENEEAVDDSQLPKDRFSAERLKGVDSTLKIQPAELGDSAVYLCASSLQNTHYEQYFGPGTRLTVT.

This clone was seen only a few times. The chain combines TRBV7-3 with TRBJ1-1; a possible D gene is TRBD1 (5 bases). CDR1 and CDR2 from the germline V gene are SGHTA and FQGTGA. This CDR3 spans 14 amino acids. Trimming stripped 8 bases from V and 5 bases from J, with 18 bases between. The DNA for the CDR3 is TGTGCCAGCGCTCTGCAGGGAACTGGGACTGAAGCTTTCTTT. Residues: CASALQGTGTEAFF. The whole variable domain, filled in from reference TRBV7-3 and TRBJ1-1, reads GAGVSQTPSNKVTEKGKYVELRCDPISGHTALYWYRQSLGQGPEFLIYFQGTGAADDSGLPNDRFFAVRPEGSVSTLKIQRTERGDSAVYLCASALQGTGTEAFFGQGTRLTVV.

The gene calls are TRBV7-3 and TRBJ2-5; 10 positions match TRBD1. Germline-derived CDR1 and CDR2 are SGHTA and FQGTGA. Trimming cost V 4 bases and J 5 bases; bases outside gene matches: 4. The length of the CDR3 is 14 residues. CDR3 DNA sequence: TGTGCCAGCAGCTCGACAGGGGGCGAGGAGACCCAGTACTTC. Amino acid sequence: CASSSTGGEETQYF.

This clone was counted once. The J gene is TRBJ2-3, the V gene TRBV5-1, with TRBD2 matching over 13 bases. Germline CDR1 SGHRS, CDR2 YFSETQ. The CDR3 length is 18 residues. V lost 4 bases and J lost 0; bases outside the gene matches: 8. CDR3 coding DNA: TGCGCCAGCAGCCCGAGGACTAGCGGGGGAACTAGCACAGATACGCAGTATTTT. Translating it yields CASSPRTSGGTSTDTQYF.

The V and J genes are TRBV30 and TRBJ2-7, with TRBD1 identical over 10 bases. The CDR3 is 13 residues long. Trimming removed 3 bases from V and 6 bases from J; junction bases left unmatched: 5. The germline gives CDR1 GTSNPN, CDR2 SVGIG (reference sequence). The CDR3 region has the DNA TGTGCCTGGAGCTCGGGACAGGGGTTCGAGCAGTACTTC. Protein: CAWSSGQGFEQYF.

J is TRBJ2-2 and V is TRBV11-3; 9 bases line up with TRBD1. The CDR3 has 20 amino acids. V was pared by 0 bases and J by 1 base, with 12 bases of the junction left unmatched. Germline V gene data show CDR1 as SGHNT and CDR2 as YENEEA. The CDR3: CASSLDFGTGNWWNTGELFF. The CDR3 DNA sequence: TGTGCCAGCAGCTTAGATTTCGGGACAGGGAACTGGTGGAACACCGGGGAGCTGTTTTTT.

This clone was picked up a small number of times. CDR3 loop: CASSLISGLQGGELFF. Here the CDR3 DNA reads TGTGCCAGCAGCTTAATCTCCGGACTCCAAGGGGGGGAGCTGTTTTTT. This rearrangement joins TRBV7-3 to TRBJ2-2; maybe TRBD2 (5 bases). V was pared by 1 base and J by 8 bases, with 17 bases between. CDR3 length equals 16 residues. From germline, CDR1 is SGHTA and CDR2 FQGTGA.

This clone has more than one count but fewer than ten. The genes are TRBV6-5 and TRBJ1-6; 9 nucleotides agree with TRBD1. J gave up 7 bases and V 7 bases, and 5 bases lay outside the gene matches. Per the germline V gene, CDR1 is MNHEY and CDR2 is SVGAGI. There are 14 residues in the CDR3. The CDR3 sequence is CASNRGQSNSPLHF. CDR3 in DNA: TGTGCCAGCAACAGGGGGCAAAGCAATTCACCCCTCCACTTT.

The chain combines TRBV5-1 with TRBJ2-1, with 9 bases aligning to TRBD2. Per the germline V gene, CDR1 is SGHRS and CDR2 is YFSETQ. This CDR3 has 16 residues. V was pared by 4 bases and J by 1 base, with 6 bases of the junction left unmatched. The CDR3 protein is CASSVVAGASYNEQFF. For the CDR3, the DNA is TGCGCCAGCAGCGTTGTAGCGGGGGCATCCTACAATGAGCAGTTCTTC.

This chain links TRBV12-3 or TRBV12-4 with TRBJ1-5, with 7 nucleotides matching TRBD1. This CDR3 comprises 13 residues. Germline trimming cut 3 bases from V and 4 bases from J; bases unmatched to any gene: 0. The CDR3 loop reads CASSLTGNQPQHF. The CDR3 nucleotides read TGTGCCAGCAGTTTGACAGGGAATCAGCCCCAGCATTTT.

The V call is TRBV6-5, the J call TRBJ1-6, with 8 bases aligning to TRBD1. This CDR3 spans 15 amino acids. The V segment lost 7 bases and the J segment 10 bases; nucleotides outside the gene matches: 12. The V gene's germline CDR1 is MNHEY and CDR2 SVGAGI. The CDR3 sequence: CASTRKLRQGSPLHF. CDR3 coding DNA: TGTGCCAGCACTAGAAAACTTAGACAGGGGTCACCCCTCCACTTT.

The chain combines TRBV7-9 with TRBJ1-1, with D tentatively TRBD1 (5 bases). Trimming removed 5 bases at V and 2 bases at J, with 12 bases between. The germline V gene has CDR1 SEHNR and CDR2 FQNEAQ (reference sequence). This CDR3 has 14 amino acids. The CDR3 is CASSPYRKNTEAFF. The CDR3, as DNA: TGTGCCAGCAGCCCCTACAGGAAAAACACTGAAGCTTTCTTT.

The V gene is TRBV5-1, the J gene TRBJ2-2; 10 bases fit TRBD2. Germline-derived CDR1 and CDR2 are SGHRS and YFSETQ. The CDR3 runs 17 residues. Germline trimming cut 0 bases from V and 7 bases from J; bases unmatched to any gene: 9. The CDR3 DNA reads as TGCGCCAGCAGCTTGGATCTAGCGGGAGCGAGTAACGGGGAGCTGTTTTTT. Translation gives CASSLDLAGASNGELFF.